This is a list of T cell receptor beta chains from one sample in a study of blood T cells in healthy people across ages. TCRdb reprocessed the 5' RACE reads with MiXCR, giving one entry per CDR3 protein. Of about 970,000 distinct CDR3 sequences in the sample, 45% to 60% were seen once. The source material was blood. Source of these receptors: a woman aged 60-75 years in good health. Both conserved end residues are part of each CDR3. D genes are given only for firm matches. Size is omitted from some rows. Given values are once, few, many or a class for expanded clones.

>TRBV4-2|-|few|TRBJ2-3
CASTIGAGRTDTQYF
TGTGCCAGCACCATCGGAGCGGGCCGCACAGATACGCAGTATTTT
>TRBV5-1|-|-|TRBJ2-2
CASSSGPQAGELFF
TGCGCCAGCAGCTCCGGGCCCCAAGCAGGGGAGCTGTTTTTT
>TRBV4-1|-|-|TRBJ2-7
CASSRDTYYEQYF
TGCGCCAGCAGCCGGGACACCTACTACGAGCAGTACTTC
>TRBV20-1|-|once|TRBJ2-7
CSASQAGVEQYF
TGCAGCGCTAGCCAGGCAGGGGTCGAGCAGTACTTC
>TRBV15|TRBD2|few|TRBJ2-4
CATGLAGLEQYF
TGTGCCACCGGACTAGCGGGACTGGAGCAGTACTTC
>TRBV20-1|TRBD2|once|TRBJ2-1
CSARDTTSGSNEQFF
TGCAGTGCTAGAGATACCACCAGCGGGAGTAATGAGCAGTTCTTC
>TRBV20-1|-|-|TRBJ2-3
CSAMDLGGYTDTQYF
TGCAGTGCTATGGATCTGGGCGGGTACACAGATACGCAGTATTTT
>TRBV10-1|-|once|TRBJ2-7
CASSAVRTYEQYF
TGCGCCAGCAGTGCGGTCAGGACCTACGAGCAGTACTTC
>TRBV6-5|TRBD2|-|TRBJ2-7
CASSWETSGRYEQYF
TGTGCCAGCAGTTGGGAAACTAGCGGAAGATACGAGCAGTACTTC
>TRBV15|-|-|TRBJ2-3
CATSRDPVTDTQYF
TGTGCCACCAGCAGAGATCCAGTCACAGATACGCAGTATTTT
>TRBV20-1|TRBD1|few|TRBJ2-7
CSKQGRYEQYF
TGCAGTAAACAGGGGCGATACGAGCAGTACTTC
>TRBV6-2/TRBV6-3|TRBD2|-|TRBJ2-2
CASSNPIGTTNTGELFF
TGTGCCAGCAGCAACCCGATCGGGACTACGAACACCGGGGAGCTGTTTTTT
>TRBV20-1|-|-|TRBJ2-3
CSARDPLSRTDTQYF
TGCAGTGCTAGAGATCCCCTGTCCCGCACAGATACGCAGTATTTT
>TRBV6-5|TRBD1|many|TRBJ2-5
CASSQGQWVETQYF
TGTGCCAGCAGTCAGGGACAGTGGGTGGAGACCCAGTACTTC
>TRBV10-3|-|-|TRBJ2-3
CAIMNGSTDTQYF
TGTGCCATCATGAACGGGAGCACAGATACGCAGTATTTT
>TRBV6-1|TRBD2|-|TRBJ2-3
CGCLSGIFTDTQYF
TGCGGATGCCTTAGCGGGATCTTCACAGATACGCAGTATTTT
>TRBV7-2|-|once|TRBJ2-6
CASSLDLPGANVLTF
TGTGCCAGCAGCCTAGACCTCCCTGGGGCCAACGTCCTGACTTTC
>TRBV7-4|TRBD1|-|TRBJ1-4
CASSLPSDRVVEKLFF
TGTGCCAGCAGCTTACCATCGGACAGGGTTGTCGAAAAACTGTTTTTT
>TRBV7-2|-|once|TRBJ2-1
CASSSDWTPYNEQFF
TGTGCCAGCAGCTCCGACTGGACCCCCTACAATGAGCAGTTCTTC
>TRBV27|TRBD2|once|TRBJ2-1
CASGFPLLAGVFDEQFF
TGTGCCAGCGGCTTTCCCCTATTAGCGGGAGTCTTCGATGAGCAGTTCTTC
>TRBV3-1|-|-|TRBJ2-1
CASSQVARMNEQFF
TGTGCCAGCAGCCAAGTGGCTAGGATGAATGAGCAGTTCTTC
>TRBV20-1|TRBD2|few|TRBJ2-7
CSASAGGGEQYF
TGCAGTGCTAGTGCGGGAGGGGGAGAGCAGTACTTC
>TRBV27|TRBD2|-|TRBJ2-1
CASSFRLADEQFF
TGTGCCAGCAGTTTCCGACTAGCGGATGAGCAGTTCTTC
>TRBV20-1|-|few|TRBJ2-5
CSARGRESAETQYF
TGCAGTGCTAGAGGACGGGAGTCTGCAGAGACCCAGTACTTC
>TRBV18|-|-|TRBJ1-1
CASSQGSPTEAFF
TGTGCCAGCTCACAGGGATCCCCCACTGAAGCTTTCTTT
>TRBV12-3/TRBV12-4|-|few|TRBJ2-6
CASTSLGANVLTF
TGTGCCAGCACCTCCTTGGGGGCCAACGTCCTGACTTTC